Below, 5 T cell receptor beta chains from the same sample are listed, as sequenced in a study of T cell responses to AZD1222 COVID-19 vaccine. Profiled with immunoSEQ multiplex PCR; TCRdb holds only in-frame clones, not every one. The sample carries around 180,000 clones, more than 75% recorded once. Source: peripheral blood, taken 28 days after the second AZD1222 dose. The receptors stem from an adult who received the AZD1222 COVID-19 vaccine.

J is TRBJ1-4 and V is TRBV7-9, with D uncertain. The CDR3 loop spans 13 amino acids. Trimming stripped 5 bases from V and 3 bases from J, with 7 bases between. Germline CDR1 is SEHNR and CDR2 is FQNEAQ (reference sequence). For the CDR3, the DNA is TGTGCCAGCAGCCCCCGGGCTAATGAAAAACTGTTTTTT. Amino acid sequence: CASSPRANEKLFF. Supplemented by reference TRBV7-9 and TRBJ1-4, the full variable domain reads DTGVSQNPRHKITKRGQNVTFRCDPISEHNRLYWYRQTLGQGPEFLTYFQNEAQLEKSRLLSDRFSAERPKGSFSTLEIQRTEQGDSAMYLCASSPRANEKLFFGSGTQLSVL.

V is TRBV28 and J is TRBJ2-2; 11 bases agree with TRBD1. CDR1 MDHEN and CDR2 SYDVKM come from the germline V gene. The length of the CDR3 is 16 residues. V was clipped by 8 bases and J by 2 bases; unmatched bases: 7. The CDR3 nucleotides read TGTGCCAGCGCAGGACAGGGGGCCGTCAACACCGGGGAGCTGTTTTTT. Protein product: CASAGQGAVNTGELFF. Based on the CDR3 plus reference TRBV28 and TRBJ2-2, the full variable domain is DVKVTQSSRYLVKRTGEKVFLECVQDMDHENMFWYRQDPGLGLRLIYFSYDVKMKEKGDIPEGYSVSREKKERFSLILESASTNQTSMYLCASAGQGAVNTGELFFGEGSRLTVL.

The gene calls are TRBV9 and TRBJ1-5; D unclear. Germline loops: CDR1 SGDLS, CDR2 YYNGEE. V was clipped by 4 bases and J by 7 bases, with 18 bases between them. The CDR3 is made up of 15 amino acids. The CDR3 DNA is TGTGCCAGCAGCTCCTACGGGCGGGTGGGACAGCCCCAGCATTTT. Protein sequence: CASSSYGRVGQPQHF.

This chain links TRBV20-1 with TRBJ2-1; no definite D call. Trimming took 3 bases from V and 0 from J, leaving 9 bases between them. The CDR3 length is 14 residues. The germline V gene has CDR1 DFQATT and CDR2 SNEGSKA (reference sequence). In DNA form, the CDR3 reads TGCAGTGCTAGTACCCCCGGCTCCTACAATGAGCAGTTCTTC. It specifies CSASTPGSYNEQFF.

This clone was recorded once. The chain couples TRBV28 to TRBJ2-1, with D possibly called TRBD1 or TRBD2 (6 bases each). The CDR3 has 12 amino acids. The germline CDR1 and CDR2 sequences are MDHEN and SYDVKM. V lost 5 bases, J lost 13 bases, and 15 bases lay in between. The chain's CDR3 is CASSPPGGPQFF. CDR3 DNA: TGTGCCAGCAGTCCCCCCGGGGGCCCACAGTTCTTC.